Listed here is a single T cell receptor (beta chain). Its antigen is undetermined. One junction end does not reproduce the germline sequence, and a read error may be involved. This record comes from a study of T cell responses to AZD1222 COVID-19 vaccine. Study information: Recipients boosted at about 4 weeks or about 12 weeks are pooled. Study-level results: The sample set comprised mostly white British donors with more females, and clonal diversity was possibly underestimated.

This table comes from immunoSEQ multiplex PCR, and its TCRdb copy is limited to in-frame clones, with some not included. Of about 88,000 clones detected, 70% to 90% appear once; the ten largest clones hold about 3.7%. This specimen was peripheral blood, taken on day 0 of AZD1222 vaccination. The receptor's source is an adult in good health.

The CDR3: CASSEGTEAFF. In DNA, the CDR3 is TGTGCCAGCAGCGAAGGGACTGAAGCTTTCTTT. This sequence joins TRBV6-1 and TRBJ1-1, with no clear D. CDR3 length equals 11 residues. The germline gives CDR1 MNHNS, CDR2 SASEGT.